This TCR beta chain was recorded in a study of CD8 T cells in Susac syndrome. From germline, CDR1 is MNHEY and CDR2 SMNVEV (reference sequence). This CDR3 contains 13 residues. With 0 bases removed from V and 3 bases from J, the gap between germline ends came to 6 bases. Sequencing of TCR beta covered CD8+ and CD4+ T cells obtained from blood. The study used treatment-naive patients who had stable or active relapsing-remitting disease as multiple sclerosis controls. The CD8+ and CD4+ T cells were negatively isolated, with the TEMRA cells enriched by FACS. It was with random hexamers that roughly 0.5 to 1 ug RNA was reverse transcribed. Coverage of TCR beta CDR3 amplification by immunoSEQ multiplex PCR extended to 54 Vbeta and 13 Jbeta. TCRdb called the immunoSEQ multiplex PCR reads again in MiXCR, with one record for every CDR3 protein. Here the sample spans approximately 53,000 distinct CDR3 sequences, about 92% being singletons.

A single count supports this clonotype. The genes are TRBV27 and TRBJ2-7; tentatively, D is TRBD1 or TRBD2 (5 bases each). Sequences were obtained from CD8+ T cells from PBMCs. This TCR was sampled from a human donor with multiple sclerosis. This chain's CDR3 is CASSLSRGYEQYF. The CDR3 nucleotides are TGTGCCAGCAGTTTATCGAGGGGCTACGAGCAGTACTTC.